Listed below are T cell receptor beta chains from one sample, sequenced in a study of identical twins. TCRdb independently ran MiXCR on the 5' RACE reads; one entry per CDR3 protein. The sample contains a few hundred thousand distinct CDR3 sequences, 8.5% to 10% of which appear only once. Sequences were obtained from naive T cells sorted from blood. The receptor source for this set is a woman between 50 and 59 years old in good health. The CDR3 runs from the conserved cysteine through the conserved F or W. Size tells how often a clone was seen (once, few, many) or the class of an expanded clone, and some rows leave it out.

clone_size | v_call | cdr3_aa
many | TRBV29-1 | CSAGGHEQFF
few | TRBV4-1 | CASSQYVGVGNTGELFF
few | TRBV5-1 | CASSLGSEVYNEQFF
many | TRBV11-2 | CASSGAYYEQYF
many | TRBV5-1 | CASSYSGQLEGYTF
many | TRBV5-1 | CASTRDRSRSNYGYTF
few | TRBV24-1 | CATSPTGVLETQYF
few | TRBV5-1 | CASFPGRLSSYNEQFF
many | TRBV20-1 | CSGSRREGRSYEQYF
many | TRBV3-1 | CASSQGGSGQPQHF
NA | TRBV3-1 | CASSPRGTSGTDTQYF
NA | TRBV29-1 | CSATGRTNTEAFF
NA | TRBV20-1 | CSARRGAGTSNEQFF
few | TRBV30 | CAGWSRDTGELFF
NA | TRBV12-3/TRBV12-4 | CASSMGQTFGEKLFF
NA | TRBV7-8 | CASSLVFGGDTDTQYF
many | TRBV4-1 | CASSRGSQNTGELFF
many | TRBV12-3/TRBV12-4 | CASSSLSLPESYNEQFF
NA | TRBV11-3 | CASSSSRGVAAYTQYF
NA | TRBV24-1 | CATSDLSGTSYNEQFF
NA | TRBV29-1 | CSAEGQGRNGYTF
few | TRBV7-9 | CASSLIGRSSYNEQFF
many | TRBV5-1 | CASSDLGGIDIQYF
few | TRBV28 | CASSLEGPLGYGYTF
NA | TRBV11-2 | CASKDVGLVGVTGELFF
NA | TRBV6-5 | CASSLAMNRINSPLHF
few | TRBV6-2/TRBV6-3 | CASSDRGRRNEQFF
NA | TRBV20-1 | CSASLAGPGSYEQYF
NA | TRBV7-6 | CASSPLRGNEQFF
many | TRBV6-1 | CASSASSLQTQYF
many | TRBV10-3 | CAISDSVGARHNEQFF
NA | TRBV6-1 | CASSQDRGMGTQYF
few | TRBV12-3/TRBV12-4 | CASSFGGTGGNEQFF
many | TRBV5-1 | CASSQGTGDTEAFF
few | TRBV5-5 | CASSSSIGVTGYGYTF
few | TRBV6-5 | CASSRIVQRETQYF
many | TRBV12-3/TRBV12-4 | CASSSGASTDTQYF
few | TRBV29-1 | CSVGERQGSYNEQFF
many | TRBV4-1 | CASSQDGEGRIETQYF
many | TRBV14 | CASSLLANKAF
many | TRBV4-1 | CASRQTSGLTF
NA | TRBV11-2 | CASSLATWHQNTEAFF
NA | TRBV5-1 | CASSWESDTQYF
NA | TRBV19 | CASSSGTGGSSPLHF
many | TRBV27 | CASSPIRGQEGTDTQYF
many | TRBV9 | CASSVEQGRGTEAFF
many | TRBV27 | CASSLSRGSREQFF
NA | TRBV7-8 | CASSFYRGEAFF
many | TRBV27 | CASSFSPPSKYF
few | TRBV6-5 | CASSAWAASGRLDGELFF
many | TRBV4-1 | CASSHGGSGEETQYF
few | TRBV20-1 | CRGGASNQPQHF
NA | TRBV20-1 | CSARDGVETQYF
few | TRBV12-3/TRBV12-4 | CASSFGARDTQYF
few | TRBV5-1 | CASSKTGTSGILGTDTQYF